This T cell receptor (beta chain) was captured by sequencing in a study of glioma-infiltrating T cells after dendritic cell vaccination. Study-wide background: Three intradermal dendritic cell vaccine injections were given every two weeks.

Germline V gives CDR1 SGHVS, CDR2 FNYEAQ. The CDR3 length is 16 residues. Trimming stripped 1 base from V and 1 base from J, with 12 bases between. TCRB CDR3 was amplified from 2 ug genomic DNA or less. Primers: 60 V beta forward and 13 J beta reverse. Profiled with immunoSEQ multiplex PCR; TCRdb holds only in-frame clones, not every one. Of around 100,000 clones in the sample, roughly 76% were seen once. The TCR comes from a human donor with glioblastoma. This sample comprised blood, obtained before dendritic cell vaccination. The V call is TRBV7-6, the J call TRBJ2-3, with D tentatively TRBD2 (7 bases). Here the CDR3 DNA reads TGTGCCAGCAGCTTAGAGGGGGGGCGAGGCACAGATACGCAGTATTTT. It yields the protein CASSLEGGRGTDTQYF.